The 17 T cell receptor beta chains below were found in one sample sequenced in a study of blood T cell repertoires in COVID-19. Here immunoSEQ multiplex PCR was the method, and the copy in TCRdb shows in-frame clones only, minus some. This table holds 260,000 or so clones, 83% found once. Source material: PBMCs or T cells enriched from blood (not recorded which). The receptors derive from a woman in her thirties or forties who had been exposed to COVID-19.

The chain is built from TRBV3-1 (or the pseudogene TRBV3-2) and TRBJ2-5; TRBD2 might be the D (6 bases). Trimming pared 4 bases from V and 1 base from J, leaving 10 bases between. This CDR3 has 14 amino acids. Germline CDR1 reads LGHDT; CDR2 reads YNNKEL (reference sequence). The CDR3 DNA reads TGTGCCAGCAGCCTGGGGACTGCCCAAGAGACCCAGTACTTC. It codes for CASSLGTAQETQYF.

On this clone itself: In the same sample, other DNA sequences code for this CDR3. This chain uses TRBV27 with TRBJ2-3; tentatively, D is TRBD2 (6 bases). This CDR3 comprises 14 residues. The V gene lost 3 bases and the J gene lost 2 bases, with 9 bases spanning the gap. Germline values: CDR1 MNHEY, CDR2 SMNVEV (reference sequence). CDR3 in amino acids: CASSLAGPTDTQYF. The CDR3 DNA reads TGTGCCAGCAGTTTGGCGGGACCCACAGATACGCAGTATTTT.

The J gene is TRBJ2-1, the V gene TRBV27, with no clear D. Trimming took off 4 bases at V and 9 bases at J, with 10 bases between the two ends. Germline CDR1 MNHEY, CDR2 SMNVEV (reference sequence). This CDR3 has 12 residues. The CDR3 spells CASSYERSEQFF. DNA for the CDR3: TGTGCCAGCAGTTACGAGAGGAGTGAGCAGTTCTTC.

V is TRBV7-9 and J is TRBJ2-7, with 7 bases matching TRBD1. CDR1 is SEHNR, CDR2 FQNEAQ, per germline (reference sequence). The V segment lost 4 bases and the J segment 2 bases; nucleotides outside the gene matches: 8. CDR3 length: 15 amino acids. The CDR3 region is CASSSGTEATYEQYF. The CDR3 nucleotides read TGTGCCAGCAGCTCGGGGACAGAGGCTACCTACGAGCAGTACTTC. The full variable domain, with the rest looked up from reference TRBV7-9 and TRBJ2-7, is DTGVSQNPRHKITKRGQNVTFRCDPISEHNRLYWYRQTLGQGPEFLTYFQNEAQLEKSRLLSDRFSAERPKGSFSTLEIQRTEQGDSAMYLCASSSGTEATYEQYFGPGTRLTVT.

The chain has TRBV19 and TRBJ1-2; 8 bases line up with TRBD1. Trimming cost V 5 bases and J 8 bases; bases outside gene matches: 16. Per germline, CDR1 LNHDA and CDR2 SQIVND (reference sequence). The CDR3 runs 16 residues. The CDR3 DNA follows: TGTGCCAGTAGTGTCCCCGGGACAGGACTCCTGGTCGGCTACACCTTC. Its protein is CASSVPGTGLLVGYTF.

This chain joins TRBV29-1 and TRBJ1-2, with D possibly being TRBD1 (5 bases). V was clipped by 7 bases and J by 8 bases, with 14 bases between them. The CDR3 is made up of 11 amino acids. Germline V gene sequence: CDR1 SQVTM, CDR2 ANQGSEA. The CDR3 sequence is CSAEQVVGYTF. CDR3 in DNA: TGCAGCGCCGAACAGGTCGTCGGCTACACCTTC.

This chain joins TRBV28 and TRBJ1-5, with a possible D match to TRBD1 (6 bases). From germline, CDR1 is MDHEN and CDR2 SYDVKM. The CDR3 length is 15 residues. V was pared by 6 bases and J by 7 bases, with 19 bases between. The CDR3 reads CASSQPDRWDQPQHF. The CDR3, as DNA: TGTGCCAGCAGCCAACCGGACAGATGGGACCAGCCCCAGCATTTT.

The CDR3 sequence: CASSIQGDGYTF. CDR3 coding DNA: TGTGCCAGTAGTATCCAGGGGGACGGCTACACCTTC. V usage is TRBV19 and J usage is TRBJ1-2; TRBD1 agrees at 7 bases. The CDR3 is 12 amino acids. The V segment lost 3 bases and the J segment 8 bases; nucleotides outside the gene matches: 3. Germline lookup yields CDR1 LNHDA and CDR2 SQIVND (reference sequence). The whole variable domain, filled in from reference TRBV19 and TRBJ1-2, reads DGGITQSPKYLFRKEGQNVTLSCEQNLNHDAMYWYRQDPGQGLRLIYYSQIVNDFQKGDIAEGYSVSREKKESFPLTVTSAQKNPTAFYLCASSIQGDGYTFGSGTRLTVV.

This chain joins TRBV3-1 (or the pseudogene TRBV3-2) and TRBJ2-1; D remains unclear. Trimming shortened V by 0 bases and J by 5 bases, and 8 bases separated the two germline ends. This CDR3 has 14 residues. CDR1 is LGHDT, CDR2 YNNKEL, per germline (reference sequence). The CDR3 reads CASSQDQGDNEQFF. The CDR3 nucleotides read TGTGCCAGCAGCCAAGACCAAGGAGACAATGAGCAGTTCTTC.

The chain combines TRBV28 with TRBJ2-7; a possible D gene is TRBD2 (7 bases). Germline CDR1 and CDR2: MDHEN and SYDVKM. V lost 6 bases and J lost 2, with 14 bases in between. The CDR3 contains 14 residues. This CDR3 reads CASRAGHQTYEQYF. The CDR3 bases are TGTGCCAGCAGAGCGGGACACCAAACCTACGAGCAGTACTTC. Variable domain in full (rest from reference TRBV28 and TRBJ2-7): DVKVTQSSRYLVKRTGEKVFLECVQDMDHENMFWYRQDPGLGLRLIYFSYDVKMKEKGDIPEGYSVSREKKERFSLILESASTNQTSMYLCASRAGHQTYEQYFGPGTRLTVT.

The J gene is TRBJ2-7, the V gene TRBV6-2 or TRBV6-3; D remains ambiguous. V lost 2 bases and J 0 bases, leaving 11 bases between the germline ends. The CDR3 is made up of 15 amino acids. From germline, CDR1 is MNHEY and CDR2 SVGEGT. The CDR3 reads CASSYGPSFSYEQYF. The CDR3 coding sequence is TGTGCCAGCAGTTACGGCCCCAGTTTCTCCTACGAGCAGTACTTC.

This chain links TRBV18 with TRBJ2-3; D unresolved. Germline CDR1 reads KGHSH; CDR2 reads LQKENI. The CDR3 runs to 14 residues. Between the trimmed V and J ends, which lost 2 bases and 3 bases, there was a span of 9 bases. CDR3: CASSPNNPTDTQYF. CDR3 DNA sequence: TGTGCCAGCTCACCAAATAATCCGACAGATACGCAGTATTTT.

V gene TRBV27 combines with J gene TRBJ2-6; no firm D call. Trimming pared 3 bases from V and 0 bases from J, leaving 6 bases between. The CDR3 is 15 residues long. CDR1 is MNHEY, CDR2 SMNVEV, per germline (reference sequence). The CDR3 DNA reads TGTGCCAGCAGTTTTTTGGCCTCTGGGGCCAACGTCCTGACTTTC. This translates into CASSFLASGANVLTF. Looking up the rest from reference TRBV27 and TRBJ2-6 gives the full variable domain: EAQVTQNPRYLITVTGKKLTVTCSQNMNHEYMSWYRQDPGLGLRQIYYSMNVEVTDKGDVPEGYKVSRKEKRNFPLILESPSPNQTSLYFCASSFLASGANVLTFGAGSRLTVL.

The V and J genes are TRBV12-5 and TRBJ2-6; 9 nucleotides line up with TRBD1. With 5 bases clipped from V and 0 bases from J, the junction kept 8 bases outside the gene matches. This CDR3 is 18 amino acids long. Germline-derived CDR1 and CDR2 are LGHNT and FRNRAP. The CDR3 nucleotides read TGTGCTAGTGGTCGCCCAGGGACAGGGCTCTCTGGGGCCAACGTCCTGACTTTC. As protein: CASGRPGTGLSGANVLTF. Together with reference TRBV12-5 and TRBJ2-6, the CDR3 gives the full variable domain: DARVTQTPRHKVTEMGQEVTMRCQPILGHNTVFWYRQTMMQGLELLAYFRNRAPLDDSGMPKDRFSAEMPDATLATLKIQPSEPRDSAVYFCASGRPGTGLSGANVLTFGAGSRLTVL.

The chain has TRBV28 and TRBJ2-1, with 8 bases lining up with TRBD2. This CDR3 is built from 14 residues. V gave up 5 bases and J gave up 4 bases; unmatched junction bases: 4. Germline CDR1 MDHEN, CDR2 SYDVKM. CDR3: CASSEVAGYNEQFF. DNA of the CDR3: TGTGCCAGCAGTGAGGTAGCGGGGTACAATGAGCAGTTCTTC.

This chain uses TRBV3-1 (or the pseudogene TRBV3-2) with TRBJ2-2; 11 bases align to TRBD2. The CDR3 length is 16 residues. Germline values: CDR1 LGHDT, CDR2 YNNKEL (reference sequence). V shed 3 bases and J 7 bases; nucleotides not matched to a gene: 7. The CDR3 DNA reads as TGTGCCAGCAGCCATCTTAGCGGGGGGGCCATCGGGGAGCTGTTTTTT. As protein: CASSHLSGGAIGELFF.

This clone was seen once. The rearrangement joins TRBV7-2 to TRBJ2-2; TRBD2 might be the D (6 bases). Germline V CDR1 and CDR2: SGHTA, FQGNSA. The V gene lost 5 bases and the J gene lost 0 bases, with 13 bases spanning the gap. The CDR3 has 16 amino acids. In DNA form, the CDR3 reads TGTGCCAGCAGCCCAATCCCGGGGGCGAACACCGGGGAGCTGTTTTTT. Protein: CASSPIPGANTGELFF.